The T cell receptor (beta chain) under discussion was sequenced for a study of T-cell memory formation after mild COVID-19. Study-level information: TCR clusters were mostly donor specific. General study results and limits: Of the contracting clones, CD4+ ones lay mainly in CM and EM, and CD8+ ones in EMRA.

As to this clonotype: No antigen is known for it.

Germline V CDR1 and CDR2: SNHLY, FYNNEI. CDR3 length: 14 amino acids. The V end lost 0 bases, the J end lost 4 bases, and 9 bases lay between the germline ends. TCRdb re-analysed the 5' RACE reads in MiXCR, keeping a single row per CDR3 protein. The sample has some 300,000 distinct CDR3 sequences, 20% seen once; the top ten hold around 20%. The sequencing input was PBMCs or a T cell subset sorted from them (not recorded which). The rearrangement links TRBV2 to TRBJ1-1; D is undetermined. This receptor was identified in a young man who had mild COVID-19 (a few samples of this study predate the infection). Cell type and time point are not known. As DNA, the CDR3 is TGTGCCAGCAGTGAAGCGCTTGCGCGCACTGAAGCTTTCTTT. It translates to CASSEALARTEAFF.